These T cell receptor beta chains were read from a single sample in a study of blood T cell repertoires in COVID-19. TCRdb keeps only in-frame clones here, not all; method: immunoSEQ multiplex PCR. The profile shows about 230,000 clones, less than 90% of them singletons. Sequencing input: peripheral blood. These receptor sequences come from a woman aged 70 to 79 with active or convalescent COVID-19. CDR3s include the opening cysteine and the closing phenylalanine or tryptophan. A D gene is named only where the DNA matches it firmly. Size is stated for part of the rows, as once, few or many counts, or as a class when the clone is expanded.

D gene	clone size	V gene	J gene	CDR3 DNA	CDR3 protein
TRBD2	-	TRBV27	TRBJ2-7	TGTGCCAGCAGTTTATTAGCGGGAGTACTCCGTGAGAGCGAGCAGTACTTC	CASSLLAGVLRESEQYF
-	-	TRBV2	TRBJ1-2	TGTGCCAGCAGTTGGGACACTACTAACTATGGCTACACCTTC	CASSWDTTNYGYTF
TRBD1	-	TRBV10-3	TRBJ2-7	TGTGCCATCAGGGGACAGACTTCCTACGAGCAGTACTTC	CAIRGQTSYEQYF
-	-	TRBV9	TRBJ2-2	TGTGCCAGCAGCGTAGGGGTCGGTGGGGGACTTGCCACCGGGGAGCTGTTTTTT	CASSVGVGGGLATGELFF
TRBD2	once	TRBV2	TRBJ2-2	TGTGCCAGCCGCGCCAGCGGGGGGTACACCGGGGAGCTGTTTTTT	CASRASGGYTGELFF
-	-	TRBV18	TRBJ1-1	TGTGCCAGCTCACCCCTGGGGGCCTGGGGGACTGAAGCTTTCTTT	CASSPLGAWGTEAFF
-	-	TRBV5-1	TRBJ1-2	TGCGCCAGCAGCTTGCAGGCCCCTAACTATGGCTACACCTTC	CASSLQAPNYGYTF
-	-	TRBV5-4	TRBJ2-7	TGTGCCAGCAGCTTGGAACAGGGCTACGAGCAGTACTTC	CASSLEQGYEQYF
-	few	TRBV6-5	TRBJ1-3	TGTGCCAGCAGTTACTCAATCCAGGGCACTGGAAACACCATATATTTT	CASSYSIQGTGNTIYF
-	-	TRBV25-1	TRBJ1-6	TGTGCCAGCAGTACACACTCCTATAATTCACCCCTCCACTTT	CASSTHSYNSPLHF
TRBD2	few	TRBV3-1/TRBV3-2	TRBJ2-7	TGTGCCAGCAGCCAAGTTTGGACTAGCGGCGAAGAGCAGTACTTC	CASSQVWTSGEEQYF
TRBD2	-	TRBV19	TRBJ2-5	TGTGCCAGTAGTTCGGGAGGGACCCAGTACTTC	CASSSGGTQYF
-	few	TRBV5-1	TRBJ1-3	TGCGCCAGCAGCGCGGCGGGGACCTCTGGAAACACCATATATTTT	CASSAAGTSGNTIYF
TRBD1	-	TRBV24-1	TRBJ2-3	TGTGCCACTAGGGGGACAGGGGGAGATACGCAGTATTTT	CATRGTGGDTQYF
-	once	TRBV4-2	TRBJ1-6	TGTGCCAGCAGCCAAGATCGTAACAGGCAGGATTCACCCCTCCACTTT	CASSQDRNRQDSPLHF
TRBD1	-	TRBV5-5	TRBJ1-1	TGTGCCAGCCGAAAGGGACAGGGTCTCACTGAAGCTTTCTTT	CASRKGQGLTEAFF
-	-	TRBV6-1	TRBJ1-6	TGTGCCAGCAGTGACCAGGGCGATTCACCCCTCCACTTT	CASSDQGDSPLHF
-	-	TRBV6-1	TRBJ2-7	TGTGCCAGCAGTGAAGCGGCTCTCAGGGCGGGGTACGAGCAGTACTTC	CASSEAALRAGYEQYF
TRBD2	-	TRBV5-1	TRBJ2-7	TGCGCCAGCAGCTTGGCCTTAGCGGGAGAGTCCTACGAGCAGTACTTC	CASSLALAGESYEQYF
-	once	TRBV28	TRBJ1-2	TGTGCCAGCAGCCTTTTCACATATGGCTACACCTTC	CASSLFTYGYTF
-	-	TRBV7-9	TRBJ2-2	TGTGCCAGCAGCCGGGGATCCACGAACACCGGGGAGCTGTTTTTT	CASSRGSTNTGELFF
TRBD1	-	TRBV30	TRBJ2-7	TGTGCCTGGAGTGCTTTTGCGGGACAGGGCGACGAGCAGTACTTC	CAWSAFAGQGDEQYF
-	-	TRBV12-5	TRBJ2-7	TGTGCTAGTGGTTTGCAAGCCGTGACAGACTTTTACGAGCAGTACTTC	CASGLQAVTDFYEQYF